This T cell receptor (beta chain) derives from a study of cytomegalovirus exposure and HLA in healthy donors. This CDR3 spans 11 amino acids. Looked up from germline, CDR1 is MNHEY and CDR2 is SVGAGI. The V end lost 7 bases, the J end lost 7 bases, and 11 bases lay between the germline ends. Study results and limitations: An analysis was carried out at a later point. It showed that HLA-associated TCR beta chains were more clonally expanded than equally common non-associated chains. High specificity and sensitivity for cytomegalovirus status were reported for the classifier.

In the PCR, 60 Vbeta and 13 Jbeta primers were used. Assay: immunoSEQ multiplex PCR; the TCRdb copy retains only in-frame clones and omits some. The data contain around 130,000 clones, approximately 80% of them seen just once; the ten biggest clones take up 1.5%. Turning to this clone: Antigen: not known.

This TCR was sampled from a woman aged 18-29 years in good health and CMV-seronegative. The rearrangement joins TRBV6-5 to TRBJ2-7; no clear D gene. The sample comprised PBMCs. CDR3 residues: CASISNREQYF. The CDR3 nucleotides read TGTGCCAGCATATCCAATCGGGAGCAGTACTTC.